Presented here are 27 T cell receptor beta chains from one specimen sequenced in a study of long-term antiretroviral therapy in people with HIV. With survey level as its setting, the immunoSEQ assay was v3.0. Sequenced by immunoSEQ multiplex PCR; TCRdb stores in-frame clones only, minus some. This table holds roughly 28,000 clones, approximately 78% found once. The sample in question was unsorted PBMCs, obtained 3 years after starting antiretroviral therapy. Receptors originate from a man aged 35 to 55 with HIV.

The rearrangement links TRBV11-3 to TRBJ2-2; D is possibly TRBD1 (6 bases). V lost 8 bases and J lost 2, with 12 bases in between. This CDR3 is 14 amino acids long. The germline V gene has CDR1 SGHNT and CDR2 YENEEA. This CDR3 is CASQGQTNTGELFF. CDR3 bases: TGTGCCAGCCAAGGACAGACTAACACCGGGGAGCTGTTTTTT.

The CDR3 bases are TGTGCCACCAGCAGGGTAAACACTGAAGCTTTCTTT. This encodes CATSRVNTEAFF. V and J are TRBV15 and TRBJ1-1, with unresolved D. Trimming left V 3 bases short and J 2 bases short, with 4 bases between. Germline CDR1 and CDR2: LNHNV and YYDKDF (reference sequence). The CDR3 has 12 residues.

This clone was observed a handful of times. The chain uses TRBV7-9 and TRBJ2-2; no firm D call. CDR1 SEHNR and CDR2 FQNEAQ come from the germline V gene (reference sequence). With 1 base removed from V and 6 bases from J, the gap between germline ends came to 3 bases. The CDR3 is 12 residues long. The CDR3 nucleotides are TGTGCCAGCAGCTTAGTTCCCGGGGAGCTGTTTTTT. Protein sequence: CASSLVPGELFF.

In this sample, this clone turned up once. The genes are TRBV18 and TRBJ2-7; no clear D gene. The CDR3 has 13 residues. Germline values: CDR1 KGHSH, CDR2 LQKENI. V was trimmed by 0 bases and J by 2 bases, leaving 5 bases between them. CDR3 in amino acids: CASSPPLTYEQYF. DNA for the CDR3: TGTGCCAGCTCACCACCGCTCACCTACGAGCAGTACTTC.

The CDR3 DNA reads TGTGCCAGCAGTCGGGACAGGGGGTTTAATCAGCCCCAGCATTTT. Residues: CASSRDRGFNQPQHF. The chain has TRBV6-5 and TRBJ1-5; 11 nucleotides agree with TRBD1. The germline V gene has CDR1 MNHEY and CDR2 SVGAGI. The CDR3 runs to 15 residues. The V segment lost 5 bases and the J segment 4 bases; nucleotides outside the gene matches: 4.

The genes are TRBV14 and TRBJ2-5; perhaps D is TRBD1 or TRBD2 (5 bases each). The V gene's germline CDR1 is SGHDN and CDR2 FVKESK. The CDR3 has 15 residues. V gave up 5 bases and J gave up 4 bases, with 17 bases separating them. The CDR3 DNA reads TGTGCCAGCAGCAAGGTGGGGGTGACGGGAGAGACCCAGTACTTC. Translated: CASSKVGVTGETQYF.

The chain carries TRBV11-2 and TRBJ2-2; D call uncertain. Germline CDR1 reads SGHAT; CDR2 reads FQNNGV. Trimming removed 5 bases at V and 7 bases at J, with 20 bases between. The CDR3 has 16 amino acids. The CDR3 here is CASSNTAASLDGELFF. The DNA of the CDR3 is TGTGCCAGCAGCAATACGGCGGCATCTTTGGACGGGGAGCTGTTTTTT. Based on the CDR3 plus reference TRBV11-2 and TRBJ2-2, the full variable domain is EAGVAQSPRYKIIEKRQSVAFWCNPISGHATLYWYQQILGQGPKLLIQFQNNGVVDDSQLPKDRFSAERLKGVDSTLKIQPAKLEDSAVYLCASSNTAASLDGELFFGEGSRLTVL.

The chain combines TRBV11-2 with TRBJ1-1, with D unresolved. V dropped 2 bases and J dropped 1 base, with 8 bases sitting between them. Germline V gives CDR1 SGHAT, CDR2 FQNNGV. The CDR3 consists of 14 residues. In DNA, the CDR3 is TGTGCCAGCAGCTTAATTCCGGGGAACACTGAAGCTTTCTTT. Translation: CASSLIPGNTEAFF.

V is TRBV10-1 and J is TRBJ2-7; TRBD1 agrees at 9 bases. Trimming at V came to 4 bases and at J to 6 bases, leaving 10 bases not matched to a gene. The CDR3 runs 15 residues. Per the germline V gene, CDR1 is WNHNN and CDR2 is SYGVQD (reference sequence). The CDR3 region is CASSGTGTGNREQYF. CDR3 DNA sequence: TGCGCCAGCAGTGGGACCGGGACAGGGAATCGCGAGCAGTACTTC.

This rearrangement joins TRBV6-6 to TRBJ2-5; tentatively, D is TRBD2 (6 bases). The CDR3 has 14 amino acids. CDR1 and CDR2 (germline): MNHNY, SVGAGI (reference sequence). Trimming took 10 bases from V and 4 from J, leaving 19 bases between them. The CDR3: CATRWDLWRETQYF. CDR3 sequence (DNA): TGTGCCACCAGATGGGACTTATGGAGAGAGACCCAGTACTTC.

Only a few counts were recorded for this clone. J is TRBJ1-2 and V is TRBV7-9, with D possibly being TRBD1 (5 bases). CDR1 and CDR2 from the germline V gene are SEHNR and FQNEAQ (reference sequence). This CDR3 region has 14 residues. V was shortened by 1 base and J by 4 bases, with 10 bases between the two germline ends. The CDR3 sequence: CASSLDWQGYGYTF. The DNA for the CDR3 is TGTGCCAGCAGCTTAGATTGGCAGGGCTATGGCTACACCTTC.

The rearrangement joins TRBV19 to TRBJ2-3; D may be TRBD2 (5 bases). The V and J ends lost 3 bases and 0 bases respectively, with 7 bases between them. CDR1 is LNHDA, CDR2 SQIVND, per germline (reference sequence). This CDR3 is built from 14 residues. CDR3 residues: CASSIGRSTDTQYF. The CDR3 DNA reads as TGTGCCAGTAGTATTGGGAGAAGCACAGATACGCAGTATTTT.

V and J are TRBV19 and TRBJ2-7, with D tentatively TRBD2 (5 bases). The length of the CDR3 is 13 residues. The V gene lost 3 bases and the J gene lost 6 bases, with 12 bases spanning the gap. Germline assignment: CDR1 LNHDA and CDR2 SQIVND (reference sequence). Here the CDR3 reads CASSIGVAGEQYF. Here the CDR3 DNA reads TGTGCCAGTAGTATTGGCGTGGCGGGCGAGCAGTACTTC.

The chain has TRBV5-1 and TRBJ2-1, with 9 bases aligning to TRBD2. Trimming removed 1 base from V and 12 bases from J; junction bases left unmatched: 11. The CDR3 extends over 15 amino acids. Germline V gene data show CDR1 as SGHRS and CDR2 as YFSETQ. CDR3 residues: CASSLSSGALMGQFF. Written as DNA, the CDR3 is TGCGCCAGCAGCTTGTCTAGCGGGGCATTAATGGGGCAGTTCTTC.

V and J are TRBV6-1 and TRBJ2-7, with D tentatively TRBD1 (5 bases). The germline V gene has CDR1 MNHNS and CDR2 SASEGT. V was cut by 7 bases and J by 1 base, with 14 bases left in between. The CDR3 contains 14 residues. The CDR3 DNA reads TGTGCCAGCAACCGAATGGCAGGGTCCTACGAGCAGTACTTC. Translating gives CASNRMAGSYEQYF.

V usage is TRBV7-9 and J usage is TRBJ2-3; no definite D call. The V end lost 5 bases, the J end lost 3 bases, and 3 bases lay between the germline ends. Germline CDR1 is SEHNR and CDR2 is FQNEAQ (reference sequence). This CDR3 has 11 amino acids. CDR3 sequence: CASSQTDTQYF. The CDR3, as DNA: TGTGCCAGCAGCCAAACAGATACGCAGTATTTT.

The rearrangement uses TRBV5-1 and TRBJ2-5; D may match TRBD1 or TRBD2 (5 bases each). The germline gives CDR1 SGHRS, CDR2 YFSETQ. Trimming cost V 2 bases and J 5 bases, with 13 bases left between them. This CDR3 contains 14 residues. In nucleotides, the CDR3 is TGCGCCAGCAGCTTCGTGGGGGTCGACGAGACCCAGTACTTC. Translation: CASSFVGVDETQYF.

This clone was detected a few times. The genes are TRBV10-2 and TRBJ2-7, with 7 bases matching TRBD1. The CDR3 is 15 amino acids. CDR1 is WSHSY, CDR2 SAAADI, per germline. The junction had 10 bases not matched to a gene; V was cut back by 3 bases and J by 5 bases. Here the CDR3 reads CASSDSHRGANEQYF. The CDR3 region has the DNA TGCGCCAGCAGTGATTCTCACAGGGGTGCAAACGAGCAGTACTTC.

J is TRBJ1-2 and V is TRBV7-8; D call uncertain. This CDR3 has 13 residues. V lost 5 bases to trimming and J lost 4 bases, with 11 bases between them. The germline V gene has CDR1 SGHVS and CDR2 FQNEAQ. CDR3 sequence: CASSPTQTYGYTF. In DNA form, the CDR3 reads TGTGCCAGCAGCCCGACACAGACCTATGGCTACACCTTC.

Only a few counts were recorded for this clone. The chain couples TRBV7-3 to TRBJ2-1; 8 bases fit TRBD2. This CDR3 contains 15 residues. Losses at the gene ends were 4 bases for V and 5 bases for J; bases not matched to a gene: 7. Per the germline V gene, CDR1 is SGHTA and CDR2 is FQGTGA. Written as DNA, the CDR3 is TGTGCCAGCAGCTCCCCTAGCGGGCCAGACAATGAGCAGTTCTTC. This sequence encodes CASSSPSGPDNEQFF.

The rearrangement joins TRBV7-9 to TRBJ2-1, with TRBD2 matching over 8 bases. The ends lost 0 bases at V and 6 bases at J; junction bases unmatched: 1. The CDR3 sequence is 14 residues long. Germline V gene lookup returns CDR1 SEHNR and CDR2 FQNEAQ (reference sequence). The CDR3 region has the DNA TGTGCCAGCAGCTTAGCGCTAGCGGGCAATGAGCAGTTCTTC. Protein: CASSLALAGNEQFF.

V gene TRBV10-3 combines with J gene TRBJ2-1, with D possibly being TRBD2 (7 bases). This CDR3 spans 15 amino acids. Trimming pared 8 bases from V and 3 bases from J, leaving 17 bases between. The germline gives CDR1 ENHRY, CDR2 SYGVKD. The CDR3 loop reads CAIGEGGGNYNEQFF. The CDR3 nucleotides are TGTGCCATCGGGGAGGGAGGGGGGAACTACAATGAGCAGTTCTTC.

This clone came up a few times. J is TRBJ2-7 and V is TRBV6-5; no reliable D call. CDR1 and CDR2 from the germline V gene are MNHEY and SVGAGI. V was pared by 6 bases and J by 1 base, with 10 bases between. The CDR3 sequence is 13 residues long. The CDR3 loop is CASSLLVSYEQYF. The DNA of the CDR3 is TGTGCCAGCAGCCTGCTTGTATCCTACGAGCAGTACTTC.

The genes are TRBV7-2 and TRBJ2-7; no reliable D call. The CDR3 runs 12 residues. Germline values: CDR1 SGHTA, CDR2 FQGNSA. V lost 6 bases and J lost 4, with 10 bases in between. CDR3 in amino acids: CASSSTGYEQYF. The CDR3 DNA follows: TGTGCCAGCAGTTCGACCGGATACGAGCAGTACTTC.

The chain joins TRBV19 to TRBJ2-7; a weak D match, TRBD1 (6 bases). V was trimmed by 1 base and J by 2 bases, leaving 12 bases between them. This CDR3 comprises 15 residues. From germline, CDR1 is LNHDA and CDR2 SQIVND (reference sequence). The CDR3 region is CASSIVAGDTYEQYF. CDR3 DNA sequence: TGTGCCAGTAGTATAGTGGCAGGGGACACCTACGAGCAGTACTTC.

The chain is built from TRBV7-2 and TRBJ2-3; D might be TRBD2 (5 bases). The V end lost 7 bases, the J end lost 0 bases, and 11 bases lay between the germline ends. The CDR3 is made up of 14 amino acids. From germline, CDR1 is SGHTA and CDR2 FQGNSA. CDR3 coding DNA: TGTGCCAGCAACCTAGCCGCGAGCACAGATACGCAGTATTTT. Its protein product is CASNLAASTDTQYF.

The CDR3 sequence is CASSLAGSYNEQFF. As DNA, the CDR3 is TGTGCCAGTAGCCTAGCGGGCTCCTACAATGAGCAGTTCTTC. The V gene is TRBV19, the J gene TRBJ2-1; 8 nucleotides match TRBD2. CDR3 length: 14 amino acids. Unmatched junction bases numbered 1, after V lost 6 bases and J lost 0 bases. In germline, CDR1 is LNHDA, CDR2 SQIVND (reference sequence).